Sequencing of this T cell receptor beta chain was carried out in a study of post-analysis software for immune sequencing data. TCR beta cDNA libraries included unique molecular identifiers. When about 0.85 to 11 million T cells were used, they gave about 490,000 cDNA molecules. MiXCR, applied by TCRdb to the PCR reads, yields one record per CDR3 protein. Among about 570,000 distinct CDR3 sequences listed, around a third were seen once. This clonotype came up a few times. Its antigen remains unknown. Study conclusions and caveats: Versus controls, multiple sclerosis patients showed significantly lower diversity (normalized Chao1). Patients carried roughly five TRBV segments more frequently than controls did, and TRBV5-6, TRBV5-1 and TRBV20-1 were among them. Co-batched samples clustered tightly together by F measure.

This CDR3 spans 13 amino acids. V gave up 10 bases and J gave up 2 bases, with 14 bases separating them. Germline CDR1 MNHNS, CDR2 SASEGT. This TCR was recovered from a girl under 18 with multiple sclerosis. This chain uses TRBV6-1 with TRBJ1-2, with D perhaps TRBD1 (6 bases). What was sequenced was blood. The CDR3 spells CATRGQLNYGYTF. CDR3 bases: TGTGCCACCAGAGGACAGTTAAACTATGGCTACACCTTC.